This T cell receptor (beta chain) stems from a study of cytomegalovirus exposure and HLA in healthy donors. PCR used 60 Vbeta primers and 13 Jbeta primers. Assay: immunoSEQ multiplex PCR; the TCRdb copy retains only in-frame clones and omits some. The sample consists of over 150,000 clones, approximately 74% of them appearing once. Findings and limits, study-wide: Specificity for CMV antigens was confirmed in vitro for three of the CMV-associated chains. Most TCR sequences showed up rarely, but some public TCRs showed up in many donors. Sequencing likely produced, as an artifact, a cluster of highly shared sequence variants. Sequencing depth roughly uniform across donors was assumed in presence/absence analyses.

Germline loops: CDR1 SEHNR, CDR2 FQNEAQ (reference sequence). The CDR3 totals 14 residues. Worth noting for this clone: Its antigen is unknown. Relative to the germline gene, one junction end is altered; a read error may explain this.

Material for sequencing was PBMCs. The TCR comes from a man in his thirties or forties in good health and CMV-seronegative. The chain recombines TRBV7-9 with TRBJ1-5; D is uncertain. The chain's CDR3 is CASSSAGSDQPQNF. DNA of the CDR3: TGTGCCAGCAGCTCTGCGGGGAGTGATCAGCCCCAGAATTTT.